Listed below are T cell receptor beta chains from one sample, sequenced in a study of early T cells in non-severe SARS-CoV-2 infection. TCRdb independently ran MiXCR on the 5' RACE reads; one entry per CDR3 protein. The sample has tens of thousands of distinct CDR3 sequences; less than 15% are singletons. Sequences were derived from whole blood, sampled at baseline. The receptors come from an adult who was a healthcare worker with PCR-confirmed SARS-CoV-2 infection or an uninfected control (not recorded which). The donor label of this sample is uncertain. Each CDR3 is given with its conserved first and last residue. A D gene is named only where the DNA matches it firmly. Clone size appears in some rows only: once, few, many, or a class for an expanded clone.

clone size	D gene	J gene	V gene	CDR3 protein	CDR3 DNA
-	TRBD1	TRBJ2-7	TRBV20-1	CSAIDRGHEQYF	TGCAGTGCTATTGACAGGGGCCACGAGCAGTACTTC
many	TRBD2	TRBJ2-3	TRBV4-1	CASSQELATDTQYF	TGCGCCAGCAGCCAGGAACTAGCGACAGATACGCAGTATTTT
-	TRBD1	TRBJ2-3	TRBV11-3	CASSHTRGRGPDTQYF	TGTGCCAGCAGCCACACCAGAGGCAGGGGGCCAGATACGCAGTATTTT
many	TRBD2	TRBJ2-1	TRBV6-6	CASSHLLGLAVYNEQFF	TGTGCCAGCAGTCACCTTCTAGGACTAGCGGTCTACAATGAGCAGTTCTTC
-	-	TRBJ2-5	TRBV9	CASSGLKETQYF	TGTGCCAGCAGCGGCTTAAAAGAGACCCAGTACTTC
many	-	TRBJ1-2	TRBV20-1	CSVPQGSNYGYTF	TGCAGTGTCCCGCAGGGGTCTAACTATGGCTACACCTTC
few	-	TRBJ2-2	TRBV5-5	CASSTSTTAGELFF	TGTGCCAGCAGCACCTCAACCACGGCCGGGGAGCTGTTTTTT
-	-	TRBJ2-1	TRBV7-2	CASSDLLALGEQFF	TGTGCCAGCAGCGACTTACTAGCTTTGGGTGAGCAGTTCTTC
many	TRBD1	TRBJ2-2	TRBV24-1	CATSDAGGANTGELFF	TGTGCCACCAGTGATGCAGGGGGCGCGAACACCGGGGAGCTGTTTTTT
many	TRBD1	TRBJ2-5	TRBV7-9	CASREVPGQIQETQYF	TGTGCCAGCAGGGAGGTGCCGGGACAGATACAAGAGACCCAGTACTTC
-	TRBD2	TRBJ2-1	TRBV14	CASSPGGFLDEQFF	TGTGCCAGCAGCCCCGGGGGGTTTCTGGATGAGCAGTTCTTC
-	TRBD1	TRBJ1-3	TRBV4-3	CASSQDLLQGSGNTIYF	TGCGCCAGCAGCCAAGATCTTTTACAGGGGTCTGGAAACACCATATATTTT
few	-	TRBJ2-3	TRBV5-1	CASSLEAAPGTQYF	TGCGCCAGCAGCTTGGAAGCCGCCCCGGGTACGCAGTATTTT
many	-	TRBJ2-2	TRBV11-2	CASSRQRRGDTGELFF	TGTGCCAGCAGCCGTCAGCGAAGGGGGGACACCGGGGAGCTGTTTTTT
many	-	TRBJ2-1	TRBV29-1	CSVVKLAKNEQFF	TGCAGCGTTGTAAAACTAGCTAAGAATGAGCAGTTCTTC
-	-	TRBJ2-3	TRBV6-4	CASSDAAGQNTDTQYF	TGTGCCAGCAGTGACGCCGCGGGCCAAAACACAGATACGCAGTATTTT
few	TRBD1	TRBJ2-7	TRBV7-2	CASSFTGGEQYF	TGTGCCAGCAGTTTTACAGGGGGCGAGCAGTACTTC
once	-	TRBJ2-1	TRBV7-6	CTSSLTVAREQFF	TGTACCAGCAGCTTAACTGTAGCGCGTGAGCAGTTCTTC
-	TRBD1	TRBJ2-7	TRBV27	CASSGQGARYEQYF	TGTGCCAGCAGTGGACAGGGGGCGAGATACGAGCAGTACTTC
-	-	TRBJ2-1	TRBV6-2/TRBV6-3	CASTLFRSLPSGEQFF	TGTGCCAGCACCCTATTTCGGAGTCTCCCCTCGGGAGAGCAGTTCTTC
-	-	TRBJ1-1	TRBV9	CASSDPLAGGYTEAFF	TGTGCCAGCAGCGACCCCCTGGCGGGGGGCTATACTGAAGCTTTCTTT
many	-	TRBJ2-2	TRBV5-1	CASSLGAEGNGELFF	TGCGCCAGCAGCTTAGGAGCCGAGGGGAACGGGGAGCTGTTTTTT
-	-	TRBJ2-5	TRBV12-3/TRBV12-4	CASREGGPSTQYF	TGTGCCAGCAGAGAGGGGGGGCCATCGACCCAGTACTTC
few	-	TRBJ1-2	TRBV11-2	CASTNEGYGYTF	TGTGCCAGCACCAATGAGGGGTATGGCTACACCTTC
-	TRBD1	TRBJ2-2	TRBV6-5	CATWDRNTGELFF	TGTGCCACTTGGGACAGGAACACCGGGGAGCTGTTTTTT
few	-	TRBJ1-4	TRBV4-1	CASSQWGDEKLFF	TGCGCCAGCAGCCAATGGGGGGATGAAAAACTGTTTTTT
few	-	TRBJ2-5	TRBV20-1	CSARRGSGLYF	TGCAGTGCTAGGCGTGGGAGCGGCCTGTACTTC
many	-	TRBJ2-7	TRBV11-2	CASSYGQPTYEQYF	TGTGCCAGCAGCTACGGACAGCCTACCTACGAGCAGTACTTC
many	TRBD1	TRBJ2-2	TRBV25-1	CASSDPGRGTGELFF	TGTGCCAGCAGTGATCCCGGCAGGGGGACCGGGGAGCTGTTTTTT
-	TRBD1	TRBJ2-7	TRBV20-1	CSAGTGGYEQYF	TGCAGTGCTGGGACAGGGGGCTACGAGCAGTACTTC
-	TRBD1	TRBJ1-5	TRBV2	CASGGTGTNQPQHF	TGTGCCAGCGGTGGGACAGGAACCAATCAGCCCCAGCATTTT
-	-	TRBJ2-1	TRBV7-3	CASSPRSPGAEQFF	TGTGCCAGCAGCCCACGTTCACCCGGAGCTGAGCAGTTCTTC
many	-	TRBJ1-1	TRBV12-5	CASGRGTEAFF	TGTGCTAGCGGCCGGGGGACTGAAGCTTTCTTT
many	-	TRBJ2-2	TRBV28	CASIPRRGFAGELFF	TGTGCCAGCATACCCCGCAGGGGATTCGCCGGGGAGCTGTTTTTT
many	TRBD2	TRBJ2-1	TRBV7-3	CASSLTSSGNEQFF	TGTGCCAGCAGCTTAACGTCTAGCGGCAATGAGCAGTTCTTC
few	-	TRBJ1-1	TRBV6-2/TRBV6-3	CASSFNRATEAFF	TGTGCCAGCAGTTTCAACAGGGCCACTGAAGCTTTCTTT
many	TRBD1	TRBJ2-1	TRBV18	CASSPRTGGENEQFF	TGTGCCAGCTCACCAAGGACAGGGGGCGAAAATGAGCAGTTCTTC
-	TRBD1	TRBJ2-5	TRBV5-4	CASSRSQGEQETQYF	TGTGCCAGCAGCCGCTCGCAGGGGGAGCAAGAGACCCAGTACTTC
-	-	TRBJ2-3	TRBV6-5	CASGPIEGDTQYF	TGTGCCAGCGGTCCCATCGAGGGAGATACGCAGTATTTT
-	TRBD2	TRBJ2-4	TRBV5-4	CASSPGLAGGLAKNIQYF	TGTGCCAGCAGCCCAGGACTAGCGGGGGGGCTAGCCAAAAACATTCAGTACTTC
few	TRBD1	TRBJ2-2	TRBV6-6	CASRVRGQGAGELFF	TGTGCCAGCAGAGTACGAGGACAGGGGGCCGGGGAGCTGTTTTTT
-	-	TRBJ2-2	TRBV7-6	CASSLDWGTLSGELFF	TGTGCCAGCAGCTTAGATTGGGGGACTTTATCCGGGGAGCTGTTTTTT
-	-	TRBJ2-3	TRBV27	CASSFSGTDTQYF	TGTGCCAGCAGTTTCTCTGGAACAGATACGCAGTATTTT
few	-	TRBJ2-7	TRBV2	CASSGRGPSF	TGTGCCAGCAGTGGCAGGGGACCTAGCTTC
-	-	TRBJ1-5	TRBV5-5	CASSLDGYSNQPQHF	TGTGCCAGCAGCTTGGATGGATATAGCAATCAGCCCCAGCATTTT
-	-	TRBJ2-1	TRBV20-1	CSAGGGGGVSEQFF	TGCAGTGCCGGAGGGGGGGGAGGTGTCAGTGAGCAGTTCTTC
few	-	TRBJ2-7	TRBV7-9	CASSWGTYPLYEQYF	TGTGCCAGCAGCTGGGGCACCTATCCTCTCTACGAGCAGTACTTC
few	-	TRBJ1-5	TRBV9	CASSVGGGNQPQHF	TGTGCCAGCAGCGTAGGTGGAGGGAATCAGCCCCAGCATTTT
many	-	TRBJ1-4	TRBV5-6	CASSSAGTTTNEKLFF	TGTGCCAGCAGCAGCGCCGGGACTACAACTAATGAAAAACTGTTTTTT
-	-	TRBJ2-3	TRBV20-1	CSASSRERGTDTQYF	TGCAGTGCTAGTTCTCGGGAGCGGGGCACAGATACGCAGTATTTT
many	-	TRBJ1-2	TRBV6-6	CASSYSGGAGGYTF	TGTGCCAGCAGTTACTCAGGGGGGGCAGGTGGCTACACCTTC